This is a list of T cell receptor beta chains from one sample in a study of Ad26.COV2.S vaccination and SARS-CoV-2 variants. Assay: immunoSEQ multiplex PCR; the TCRdb copy retains only in-frame clones and omits some. The table lists a few hundred thousand clones, 88% of them singletons, with 3.6% in the top ten. Sequencing was performed on peripheral blood, taken in a trial of Ad26.COV2.S vaccine versus placebo. These receptors were taken from a person between 18 and 65 years old who received the Ad26.COV2.S COVID-19 vaccine or a placebo. CDR3s include the opening cysteine and the closing phenylalanine or tryptophan. The D gene is left open where the match is weak. Clone size is not always given. Where it is, it says once, few, many or a class for expanded clones.

cdr3_nt	cdr3_aa	d_call	clone_size	v_call	j_call
TGTGCCAGCAGAGGTTTGGGACAGACTGAAAAACTGTTTTTT	CASRGLGQTEKLFF	TRBD1	NA	TRBV27	TRBJ1-4
TGTGCCAGCAGTCCCGCAGGGGGTCAAGTGAGAGAGACCCAGTACTTC	CASSPAGGQVRETQYF	TRBD1	NA	TRBV28	TRBJ2-5
TGTGCCAGCAGTTACGGATTTAGGGCTAGAACTGAAGCTTTCTTT	CASSYGFRARTEAFF	NA	NA	TRBV6-5	TRBJ1-1
TGTGCCAGCAGCTTAATCTGGAACCAAGAGACCCAGTACTTC	CASSLIWNQETQYF	NA	NA	TRBV5-4	TRBJ2-5
TGTGCCATCAAGCAGGGGGAGAACTATGGCTACACCTTC	CAIKQGENYGYTF	TRBD1	NA	TRBV10-3	TRBJ1-2
TGTGCCAGCAGCCAGTCAGGGGTTCTCGAAGGCTACACCTTC	CASSQSGVLEGYTF	NA	NA	TRBV14	TRBJ1-2
TGTGCCAGCAGTTCGTTTCTGAACACTGAAGCTTTCTTT	CASSSFLNTEAFF	NA	NA	TRBV6-2/TRBV6-3	TRBJ1-1
TGTGCCAGCAGCTTGTACCTAGCGGGGGGCTTCTCTGGGGCCAACGTCCTGACTTTC	CASSLYLAGGFSGANVLTF	TRBD2	NA	TRBV5-6	TRBJ2-6
TGTGCCAGCTCACCACCGGCCAGCGGGGGGGCAGGAGATACGCAGTATTTT	CASSPPASGGAGDTQYF	TRBD2	few	TRBV18	TRBJ2-3
TGTGCCAGCAGTTTACGAACAGGGGTTCGTTCACCCCTCCACTTT	CASSLRTGVRSPLHF	TRBD1	NA	TRBV28	TRBJ1-6
TGTGCCAGCAGTTACTTGGGCAGGGGTGTTGACATTCAGTACTTC	CASSYLGRGVDIQYF	NA	once	TRBV6-2/TRBV6-3	TRBJ2-4
TGTGCCAGCAGCTTGGTGTCGTGGTCAAACTCCTACAATGAGCAGTTCTTC	CASSLVSWSNSYNEQFF	NA	NA	TRBV5-8	TRBJ2-1
TGTGCCAGCAGCTCCCGGGACAGCTACTTCTCTGGAAACACCATATATTTT	CASSSRDSYFSGNTIYF	TRBD1	NA	TRBV5-6	TRBJ1-3
TGCGCCAGCAGCCAGGCCCTCCCTGGACCCCTCCACTTT	CASSQALPGPLHF	NA	NA	TRBV4-1	TRBJ1-6
TGTGCCAGCAGCAGAAGCGGGGGGAGAGAGACCCAGTACTTC	CASSRSGGRETQYF	TRBD2	NA	TRBV11-3	TRBJ2-5
TGCAGTGCTAGTAGGGACGGGGAGCTGTTTTTT	CSASRDGELFF	NA	few	TRBV20-1	TRBJ2-2
TGTGCCAGCAGCCCCGGTTGGGCAACAGGGGGCACTGAAGCTTTCTTT	CASSPGWATGGTEAFF	TRBD1	NA	TRBV5-6	TRBJ1-1
TGTGCCAGTAGTCCGACAGGGGGTAATCTTCAGCCCCAGCATTTT	CASSPTGGNLQPQHF	TRBD1	NA	TRBV19	TRBJ1-5
TGTGCCAGCAGCAAGACTAGCGGACAAGAGACCCAGTACTTC	CASSKTSGQETQYF	TRBD2	NA	TRBV7-9	TRBJ2-5
TGTGCCAGCACGCGTTTCGGGTTCGGACTGCGTTCCTATGGCTACACCTTC	CASTRFGFGLRSYGYTF	NA	NA	TRBV5-6	TRBJ1-2
TGTGCCAGCAGTGCTCTAGGGACAGGGACCTACGAGCAGTACTTC	CASSALGTGTYEQYF	TRBD1	NA	TRBV28	TRBJ2-7
TGTGCCAGCAGCCGAGGGGGCTTTCAGGGAAGGTCCGCGTACGAGCAGTACTTC	CASSRGGFQGRSAYEQYF	TRBD1	NA	TRBV7-8	TRBJ2-7
TGTGCCAGCAGCAACCCCGGGACAGGGACAGCCGGGGAGCTGTTTTTT	CASSNPGTGTAGELFF	TRBD1	NA	TRBV7-3	TRBJ2-2
TGTGCCATCAGTGAGCGAGTTAGCAATCAGCCCCAGCATTTT	CAISERVSNQPQHF	NA	NA	TRBV10-3	TRBJ1-5
TGTGCCAGCAGCCTCGACCTCAGGGGGCGTAGAGAAAAACTGTTTTTT	CASSLDLRGRREKLFF	TRBD1	NA	TRBV5-5	TRBJ1-4
TGTGCCAGCAGCTCGGGCCCTCTCGGGGAGCAGTACTTC	CASSSGPLGEQYF	NA	once	TRBV7-6	TRBJ2-7
TGTGCCAGCAGCAATCGGTCGGAACAGGGCTCCTACAATGAGCAGTTCTTC	CASSNRSEQGSYNEQFF	NA	once	TRBV21-1	TRBJ2-1
TGTGCCATCAGTGAGTATCGTTACGGGGATACGCAGTATTTT	CAISEYRYGDTQYF	NA	NA	TRBV10-3	TRBJ2-3
TGTGCCAGCAGCTTAATGCGGTCGGCGACCCCGTTCTTC	CASSLMRSATPFF	NA	NA	TRBV11-1	TRBJ2-1